This TCR beta chain was sequenced in a study of glioma-infiltrating T cells after dendritic cell vaccination. As for the study in general: Glioblastoma patients came from Phase I and II dendritic cell vaccination trials.

Overall study findings and caveats: Complete blood and tumor specimen sets were limited to few patients.

Concerning this clone itself: Its antigen is still unknown.

Up to about 2 ug genomic DNA was used for TCRB CDR3 amplification. The PCR used 60 V beta and 13 J beta primers. Libraries were prepared by immunoSEQ multiplex PCR; TCRdb keeps only in-frame clonotypes and omits some of them. The data contain 45,000 to 50,000 clones, roughly 85% of them singletons. The material was blood, obtained before dendritic cell vaccination. This clonotype was obtained from a human donor with glioblastoma.

CDR3 DNA sequence: TGTGCCAGCAGTTACTCGACTAGCGGGAAAGGGACCCAGTACTTC. It yields the protein CASSYSTSGKGTQYF. The chain uses TRBV6-6 and TRBJ2-5; 11 positions agree with TRBD2. Germline CDR1 reads MNHNY; CDR2 reads SVGAGI (reference sequence). The CDR3 loop spans 15 amino acids. The ends lost 0 bases at V and 7 bases at J; junction bases unmatched: 4.